This TCR beta chain is drawn from a study of blood T cell repertoires in COVID-19. Study background: Samples came from the United States, Italy and Spain, spanning acute and convalescent COVID-19. The analysed material was cDNA or gDNA that came from T cells, B-cell-depleted T cells, or PBMCs.

The count of this clone is one. The sample carries other DNA sequences with the same CDR3. Original analysis: Scientists estimated how many nucleated cells there were by amplifying reference gene primers. Sequencing used immunoSEQ multiplex PCR; TCRdb keeps in-frame clones, though not all of them. The V and J calls and the clone size are those of that table, but D and trimming were determined from the DNA. Found here are over 110,000 clones, around 84% of them singletons; the top ten hold about a tenth. This TCR was recovered from a man aged 55 to 70 with active or convalescent COVID-19. Sequenced input: peripheral blood.

CDR3 amino acids: CASSSDRGETQYF. In DNA, the CDR3 is TGTGCCAGCAGCTCGGATCGGGGAGAGACCCAGTACTTC. V usage is TRBV7-2 and J usage is TRBJ2-5; D may be TRBD2 (5 bases). The V end was cut by 4 bases, the J end by 4 bases, with 10 bases between. The V gene's germline CDR1 is SGHTA and CDR2 FQGNSA. This CDR3 is 13 amino acids long.